The clone carrying this T cell receptor (beta chain) has just a few counts. The antigen is undetermined. The CDR3 has 14 residues. Germline V gene data show CDR1 as MNHEY and CDR2 as SVGAGI. V was pared by 6 bases and J by 5 bases, with 13 bases between. The data stem from a study of blood T cells in healthy people across ages. Whole-study results and caveats: Donor CMV status, an unknown factor, possibly confounded changes in expanded clonotypes. Long-lived donors carried more naive CD4+ cells and greater diversity than aged donors.

Primed by a sample-barcoded 5' primer and a J-beta primer mix, a second PCR proceeded for about 7 to 11 cycles. MiXCR was run by TCRdb on the 5' RACE reads, yielding one entry per CDR3 protein. In the table there are around 800,000 distinct CDR3 sequences, roughly 24% of which are singletons. This sample also belongs to another study, concerning T cells of mothers and their children. That work contributes: A slight, non-significant increase in overlap was found for related mother-child pairs relative to unrelated pairs. Detection of persistent microchimeric T cell clones did not occur.

The sequenced material came from blood. This chain links TRBV6-5 with TRBJ1-4; the D gene is possibly TRBD1 (5 bases). The TCR was taken from a boy aged 5-17 years in good health. As DNA, the CDR3 is TGTGCCAGCAGCCATGGTGGGACGAATGAAAAACTGTTTTTT. Amino acid sequence: CASSHGGTNEKLFF.